A single sample gave rise to the 16 T cell receptor beta chains below, sequenced in a study of blood T cell repertoires in COVID-19. The protocol was immunoSEQ multiplex PCR, while the TCRdb copy is restricted to in-frame clones and leaves out a portion. The top ten clones hold around 4.5% of a sample with some 99,000 clones, roughly nine tenths of them seen once. Sequencing was performed on peripheral blood. Receptors originate from a man aged 65 to 79 with acute or convalescent COVID-19.

As regards this clone: Other nucleotide sequences from this sample produce the same CDR3. The chain's CDR3 is CASSPGTGVQPQHF. The CDR3 region has the DNA TGTGCCAGCTCACCAGGGACAGGGGTTCAGCCCCAGCATTTT. The rearrangement joins TRBV18 to TRBJ1-5; 10 bases line up with TRBD1. The CDR3 runs to 14 residues. V shed 2 bases and J 6 bases; nucleotides not matched to a gene: 1. Looked up from germline, CDR1 is KGHSH and CDR2 is LQKENI.

The V gene is TRBV28, the J gene TRBJ2-3, with TRBD2 matching 10 bases. The V gene's germline CDR1 is MDHEN and CDR2 SYDVKM. There are 16 residues in the CDR3. V shed 1 base, J shed 3 bases, and the junction held 4 bases outside the gene matches. DNA for the CDR3: TGTGCCAGCAGTTTATACGGACTAGCGGTGACAGATACGCAGTATTTT. Translated: CASSLYGLAVTDTQYF. Combining the CDR3 with reference TRBV28 and TRBJ2-3 gives the whole variable domain DVKVTQSSRYLVKRTGEKVFLECVQDMDHENMFWYRQDPGLGLRLIYFSYDVKMKEKGDIPEGYSVSREKKERFSLILESASTNQTSMYLCASSLYGLAVTDTQYFGPGTRLTVL.

V and J are TRBV3-1 (or the pseudogene TRBV3-2) and TRBJ2-5, with D perhaps matching TRBD2 (5 bases). Looked up from germline, CDR1 is LGHDT and CDR2 is YNNKEL (reference sequence). The V and J ends lost 5 bases and 3 bases respectively, with 16 bases between them. The CDR3 sequence is 15 residues long. CDR3 sequence: CASSSYPTRKETQYF. The CDR3 DNA reads as TGTGCCAGCAGCTCCTACCCTACTAGGAAAGAGACCCAGTACTTC.

The chain couples TRBV5-1 to TRBJ2-7; possibly TRBD2 for D (5 bases). Trimming took 4 bases from V and 4 from J, leaving 12 bases between them. The CDR3 length is 13 residues. CDR1 SGHRS and CDR2 YFSETQ come from the germline V gene. As DNA, the CDR3 is TGCGCCAGCAGCGTCGACGGGGATTACGAGCAGTACTTC. It yields the protein CASSVDGDYEQYF.

CDR3 sequence: CASSEQGVNYGYTF. The CDR3 DNA reads as TGTGCCAGCAGTGAGCAGGGCGTTAACTATGGCTACACCTTC. The chain carries TRBV6-1 and TRBJ1-2, with a tentative D call TRBD1 (5 bases). This CDR3 has 14 amino acids. CDR1 is MNHNS and CDR2 is SASEGT in the germline V gene. V dropped 3 bases and J dropped 1 base, with 9 bases sitting between them.

The chain combines TRBV2 with TRBJ2-2; 7 bases map to TRBD1. V dropped 4 bases and J dropped 4; count of bases not matched to a gene: 6. This CDR3 comprises 15 residues. CDR1 and CDR2 from the germline V gene are SNHLY and FYNNEI. This CDR3 reads CASSVSRGSTGELFF. The CDR3 nucleotides are TGTGCCAGCAGTGTATCCAGGGGGTCCACCGGGGAGCTGTTTTTT.

This chain's CDR3 is CASTLQGGNTEAFF. For the CDR3, the DNA is TGTGCCAGCACTCTACAGGGGGGGAACACTGAAGCTTTCTTT. This chain joins TRBV7-9 and TRBJ1-1, with 8 bases identical to TRBD1. The CDR3 is made up of 14 amino acids. Germline V CDR1 and CDR2: SEHNR, FQNEAQ (reference sequence). The trim removed 7 bases at V and 1 base at J, leaving 5 bases unmatched.

V gene TRBV6-4 combines with J gene TRBJ2-7; D ambiguous. The V end lost 7 bases, the J end lost 5 bases, and 18 bases lay between the germline ends. The V gene's germline CDR1 is MRHNA and CDR2 SNTAGT. The CDR3 runs 14 residues. As DNA, the CDR3 is TGTGCCAGCACCATCGGTCTCCTTCTTGACGAGCAGTACGTC. Protein product: CASTIGLLLDEQYV.

The chain links TRBV28 to TRBJ1-6, with TRBD1 identical over 7 bases. Germline V lookup: CDR1 MDHEN, CDR2 SYDVKM. The CDR3 runs to 15 residues. V lost 7 bases, J lost 6 bases, and 9 bases stayed unmatched. In DNA form, the CDR3 reads TGTGCCAGCATCGGGACAGACCGGCTTAATTCACCCCTCCACTTT. It yields the protein CASIGTDRLNSPLHF. Full variable domain (missing parts from reference TRBV28 and TRBJ1-6): DVKVTQSSRYLVKRTGEKVFLECVQDMDHENMFWYRQDPGLGLRLIYFSYDVKMKEKGDIPEGYSVSREKKERFSLILESASTNQTSMYLCASIGTDRLNSPLHFGNGTRLTVT.

The chain uses TRBV27 and TRBJ1-5, with 8 positions matching TRBD1. With 4 bases clipped from V and 0 bases from J, the junction kept 2 bases outside the gene matches. Germline V lookup: CDR1 MNHEY, CDR2 SMNVEV (reference sequence). The CDR3 is made up of 15 amino acids. The CDR3 here is CASSSGTGSNQPQHF. DNA for the CDR3: TGTGCCAGCAGTTCCGGGACAGGTAGCAATCAGCCCCAGCATTTT.

The chain's CDR3 is CASSLGISLTVPLNYGYTF. CDR3 bases: TGTGCCAGCAGTCTCGGGATATCTTTGACGGTTCCACTTAACTATGGCTACACCTTC. This chain links TRBV28 with TRBJ1-2; unclear D gene. The CDR3 is made up of 19 amino acids. Germline V lookup: CDR1 MDHEN, CDR2 SYDVKM. V was shortened by 5 bases and J by 1 base, with 26 bases between the two germline ends.

For the CDR3, the DNA is TGTGCCAGCAGCGTCAGTACTAGCGGGGGAGGCACCGGGGAGCTGTTTTTT. It codes for CASSVSTSGGGTGELFF. V and J are TRBV9 and TRBJ2-2; TRBD2 aligns across 11 bases. The CDR3 is 17 residues long. V trimming: 2 bases; J trimming: 4 bases; junction bases outside the gene matches: 7. Germline V gene lookup returns CDR1 SGDLS and CDR2 YYNGEE.

The chain joins TRBV6-1 to TRBJ2-6; D gene ambiguous. V was cut by 2 bases and J by 2 bases, with 10 bases left in between. This CDR3 region has 16 residues. Germline V gene sequence: CDR1 MNHNS, CDR2 SASEGT. The CDR3 sequence is CASSEQRRTGANVLTF. CDR3 nucleotides: TGTGCCAGCAGTGAACAGAGGCGCACTGGGGCCAACGTCCTGACTTTC.

This sequence joins TRBV19 and TRBJ2-1; 8 nucleotides agree with TRBD2. Germline CDR1 LNHDA, CDR2 SQIVND (reference sequence). This CDR3 has 15 residues. J lost 5 bases, V lost 1 base, and 4 bases had no gene match. Written as DNA, the CDR3 is TGTGCCAGTAGTATAGCGGGGGGGAACCACAATGAGCAGTTCTTC. Translated: CASSIAGGNHNEQFF.

V gene TRBV30 combines with J gene TRBJ2-7; D is unresolved. This CDR3 is built from 12 residues. Trimming shortened V by 3 bases and J by 4 bases, and 10 bases separated the two germline ends. CDR1 GTSNPN and CDR2 SVGIG come from the germline V gene (reference sequence). The DNA for the CDR3 is TGTGCCTGGAGCGACGGCAGGTACGAGCAGTACTTC. This translates into CAWSDGRYEQYF.

The chain has TRBV5-1 and TRBJ2-7; TRBD1 is a possible D gene (6 bases). Looked up from germline, CDR1 is SGHRS and CDR2 is YFSETQ. CDR3 length equals 13 residues. The germline V and J ends were trimmed by 4 bases and 3 bases, with 11 bases remaining between them. The CDR3 nucleotides read TGCGCCAGCAGCCCCCTAGGGGGCTACGAGCAGTACGTC. It yields the protein CASSPLGGYEQYV.